These 4 T cell receptor beta chains originate from one sample sequenced in a study of identical twins. MiXCR, run by TCRdb on the 5' RACE reads, gives a single entry per CDR3 protein. In the table there are 700,000 to 950,000 distinct CDR3 sequences, over 9% of which are singletons. Another study also made use of these data, one on yellow fever vaccine responses in identical twins.

The sequenced sample consisted of PBMCs. Receptors were obtained from a woman aged 18 to 35 in good health.

The rearrangement uses TRBV21-1 and TRBJ1-5; TRBD1, the table's D call, was not compared with the DNA. TRBV21-1 is termed a pseudogene. The CDR3 consists of 16 residues. The CDR3 nucleotides read TGTGCCAGCAGCAAAGAAACGGGGGTCGTCAATCAGCCCCAGCATTTT. Translating it yields CASSKETGVVNQPQHF.

This clonotype turned up a few times. CDR3 bases: TGCGCCAGCAGCCAAGCACCCAGGTCCCCCACGAATGAGCAGTTCTTC. Encoded protein: CASSQAPRSPTNEQFF. The chain employs TRBV4-1 and TRBJ2-1, with unresolved D. The CDR3 is 16 residues long. The V gene's germline CDR1 is MGHRA and CDR2 YSYEKL. Trimming stripped 1 base from V and 7 bases from J, with 17 bases between.

The V call is TRBV7-9, the J call TRBJ2-3, with D perhaps TRBD2 (5 bases). The CDR3 has 15 residues. The germline V and J ends were trimmed by 5 bases and 3 bases, with 15 bases remaining between them. CDR1 and CDR2 (germline): SEHNR, FQNEAQ (reference sequence). The CDR3 bases are TGTGCCAGCAGCGCTCGGCGGGTCGCGACAGATACGCAGTATTTT. It yields the protein CASSARRVATDTQYF.

There are many counts of this clonotype. CDR3 coding DNA: TGCAGTTTTCGACAGGAACTCTACAATGAGCAGTTCTTC. It yields the protein CSFRQELYNEQFF. The chain couples TRBV20-1 to TRBJ2-1; D possibly corresponds to TRBD1 (6 bases). V was cut by 8 bases and J by 3 bases, with 14 bases left in between. Germline-derived CDR1 and CDR2 are DFQATT and SNEGSKA (reference sequence). The CDR3 extends over 13 amino acids.